These 5 T cell receptor beta chains came from one sample sequenced in a study of cytomegalovirus exposure and HLA in healthy donors. Both 60 Vbeta primers and 13 Jbeta primers went into the PCR. Measured with immunoSEQ multiplex PCR; TCRdb has only the in-frame clones, and not every one. The profile shows under 200,000 clones, roughly 80% of them singletons. Sequenced: PBMCs. The origin of the receptors is a man aged 45 to 65 in good health and CMV-seropositive.

This clone has just a few counts. This sequence joins TRBV10-1 and TRBJ2-7; 9 nucleotides align to TRBD2. Germline-derived CDR1 and CDR2 are WNHNN and SYGVQD (reference sequence). V gave up 5 bases and J gave up 5 bases; unmatched junction bases: 16. The CDR3 is 17 amino acids. The CDR3 protein is CASSKTLGTSRFNEQYF. CDR3 nucleotides: TGCGCCAGCAGTAAGACCCTGGGGACTAGCCGTTTTAACGAGCAGTACTTC.

The chain is built from TRBV6-4 and TRBJ2-1; TRBD2 aligns across 11 bases. The ends lost 3 bases at V and 3 bases at J; junction bases unmatched: 1. The CDR3 length is 15 residues. Per germline, CDR1 MRHNA and CDR2 SNTAGT. The CDR3 loop reads CASSELAGVYNEQFF. The CDR3 bases are TGTGCCAGCAGTGAACTAGCGGGAGTCTACAATGAGCAGTTCTTC.

The rearrangement joins TRBV7-8 to TRBJ2-2; D is ambiguous. Germline V gives CDR1 SGHVS, CDR2 FQNEAQ. The length of the CDR3 is 17 residues. Trimming stripped 1 base from V and 7 bases from J, with 19 bases between. CDR3: CASSLESSYSSIGELFF. CDR3 nucleotides: TGTGCCAGCAGCTTAGAGAGTAGCTATTCCTCCATCGGGGAGCTGTTTTTT.

The chain carries TRBV19 and TRBJ2-5; 7 bases align to TRBD1. Trimming removed 5 bases from V and 5 bases from J; junction bases left unmatched: 5. Looked up from germline, CDR1 is LNHDA and CDR2 is SQIVND (reference sequence). The CDR3 consists of 13 residues. The CDR3 nucleotides are TGTGCCAGTAGTCCAGGGGGACGGGAGACCCAGTACTTC. As protein: CASSPGGRETQYF.

This clone was detected once. V usage is TRBV5-1 and J usage is TRBJ2-7; D is uncertain. V gave up 0 bases and J gave up 2 bases, with 9 bases separating them. CDR3 length: 14 amino acids. The germline V gene encodes CDR1 SGHRS and CDR2 YFSETQ. The CDR3 nucleotides are TGCGCCAGCAGCTTGGGGCAGGTGGCCTACGAGCAGTACTTC. This encodes CASSLGQVAYEQYF.